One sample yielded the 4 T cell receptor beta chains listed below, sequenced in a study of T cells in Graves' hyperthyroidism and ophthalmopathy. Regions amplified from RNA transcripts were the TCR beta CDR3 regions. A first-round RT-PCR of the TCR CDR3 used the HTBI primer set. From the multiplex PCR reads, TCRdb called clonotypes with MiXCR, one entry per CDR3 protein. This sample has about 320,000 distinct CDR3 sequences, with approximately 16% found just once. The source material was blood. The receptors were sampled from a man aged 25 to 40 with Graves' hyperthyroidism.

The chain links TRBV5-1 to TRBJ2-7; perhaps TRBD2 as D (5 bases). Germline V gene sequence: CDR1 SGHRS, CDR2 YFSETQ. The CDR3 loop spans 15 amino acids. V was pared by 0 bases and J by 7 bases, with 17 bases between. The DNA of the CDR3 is TGCGCCAGCAGCTTGGAATTAGCGAGAGTGGGAGAGCAGTACTTC. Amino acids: CASSLELARVGEQYF.

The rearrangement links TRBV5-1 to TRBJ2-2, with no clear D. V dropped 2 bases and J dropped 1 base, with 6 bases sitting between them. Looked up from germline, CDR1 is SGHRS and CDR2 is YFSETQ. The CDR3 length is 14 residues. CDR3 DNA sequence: TGCGCCAGCAGCTTTACACTGAACACCGGGGAGCTGTTTTTT. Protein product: CASSFTLNTGELFF. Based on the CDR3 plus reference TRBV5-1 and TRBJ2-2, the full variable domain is KAGVTQTPRYLIKTRGQQVTLSCSPISGHRSVSWYQQTPGQGLQFLFEYFSETQRNKGNFPGRFSGRQFSNSRSEMNVSTLELGDSALYLCASSFTLNTGELFFGEGSRLTVL.

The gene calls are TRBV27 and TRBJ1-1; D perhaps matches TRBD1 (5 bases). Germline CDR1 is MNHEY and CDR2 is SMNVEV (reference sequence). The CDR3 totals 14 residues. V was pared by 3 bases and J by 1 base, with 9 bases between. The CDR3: CASSLSRGNTEAFF. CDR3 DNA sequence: TGTGCCAGCAGTTTGTCGAGGGGGAACACTGAAGCTTTCTTT.

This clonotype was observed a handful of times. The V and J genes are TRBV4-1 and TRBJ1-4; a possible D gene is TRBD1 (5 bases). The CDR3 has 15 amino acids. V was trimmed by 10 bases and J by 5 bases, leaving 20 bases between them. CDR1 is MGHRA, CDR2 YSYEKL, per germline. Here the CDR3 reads CATRREAGMNEKLFF. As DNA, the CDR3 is TGCGCCACCCGGCGTGAGGCAGGGATGAATGAAAAACTGTTTTTT.